This T cell receptor beta chain was captured in a study of blood T cells in healthy people across ages. The use of a sample-barcoded 5' primer and a J-beta primer mix characterized a second PCR of roughly 7 to 11 cycles. Tags on each cDNA molecule came from a template-switch adaptor with 12 random nucleotides. TCRdb analysed the 5' RACE reads with MiXCR anew, one entry per CDR3 protein. This table holds hundreds of thousands of distinct CDR3 sequences, approximately 59% found once. The junction had 4 bases not matched to a gene; V was cut back by 3 bases and J by 5 bases. The CDR3 is 14 residues long. Germline V CDR1 and CDR2: SGHTA, FQGNSA.

This receptor was identified in a man aged 25-40 years in good health. The sample comprised blood. This chain uses TRBV7-2 with TRBJ2-7; the match to TRBD1 covers 10 bases. CDR3 coding DNA: TGTGCCAGCAGCTTTACGGACAGGGGGAACGAGCAGTACTTC. Translation: CASSFTDRGNEQYF. Full variable domain (rest looked up from reference TRBV7-2 and TRBJ2-7): GAGVSQSPSNKVTEKGKDVELRCDPISGHTALYWYRQSLGQGLEFLIYFQGNSAPDKSGLPSDRFSAERTGGSVSTLTIQRTQQEDSAVYLCASSFTDRGNEQYFGPGTRLTVT.